This paragraph reports one T cell receptor beta chain. Its specificity is unknown. This entry comes from a study of Ad26.COV2.S vaccination and SARS-CoV-2 variants. Study-level information: Once or twice, 56 days apart, Ad26.COV2.S was delivered intramuscularly. Whole-study results and caveats: Vaccinated and placebo-treated recipients had similar non-spike TCR breadth. Spike-specific TCR breadth was greater after Ad26.COV2.S than placebo.

Germline CDR1 SGHRS, CDR2 YFSETQ. The CDR3 spans 16 residues. The V end lost 0 bases, the J end lost 1 base, and 13 bases lay between the germline ends. Assay used: immunoSEQ multiplex PCR; TCRdb lists only in-frame clones, some missing. The data contain roughly 700,000 clones, around 90% of them singletons. Described treatment: roughly 20 received Ad26.COV2.S at low or high dose, single or two shots; about five received placebo; per-sample allocation not given. Sampling happened 63 days after the first vaccine or placebo injection. Wuhan-strain spike was delivered by a replication-incompetent Ad26 vector.

The starting material was peripheral blood, obtained in a trial of Ad26.COV2.S vaccine versus placebo. V usage is TRBV5-1 and J usage is TRBJ2-5, with a weak D call TRBD1 (6 bases). The receptor comes from a person aged 18-60 years who received the Ad26.COV2.S COVID-19 vaccine or a placebo. Here the CDR3 reads CASSLEGGVSQETQYF. The CDR3, as DNA: TGCGCCAGCAGCTTGGAAGGGGGAGTCAGCCAAGAGACCCAGTACTTC. The variable domain in full, completed from reference TRBV5-1 and TRBJ2-5, reads KAGVTQTPRYLIKTRGQQVTLSCSPISGHRSVSWYQQTPGQGLQFLFEYFSETQRNKGNFPGRFSGRQFSNSRSEMNVSTLELGDSALYLCASSLEGGVSQETQYFGPGTRLLVL.